A single sample gave rise to the 26 T cell receptor beta chains below, sequenced in a study of blood T cell repertoires in COVID-19. Clones were read by immunoSEQ multiplex PCR, and TCRdb kept only the in-frame ones, dropping some. The table includes 80,000 to 90,000 clones, around 84% detected once. The sequenced sample was peripheral blood. The receptors derive from a man aged 40-49 years with acute or convalescent COVID-19.

The V gene is TRBV6-2 or TRBV6-3, the J gene TRBJ1-2; tentative D call: TRBD1 (6 bases). The CDR3 totals 16 residues. Trimming removed 4 bases from V and 7 bases from J, with 22 bases in between. CDR1 and CDR2 from the germline V gene are MNHEY and SVGEGT. CDR3 DNA: TGTGCCAGCAGTTTCGGGACACCAAAAGGTAGTGGTGGCTACACCTTC. Amino acids: CASSFGTPKGSGGYTF.

This clone is categorized as medium-sized. The V and J genes are TRBV25-1 and TRBJ2-1; perhaps TRBD1 as D (6 bases). From germline, CDR1 is MGHDK and CDR2 SYGVNS. There are 15 residues in the CDR3. V shed 7 bases and J shed 2 bases, with 15 bases lying between them. In DNA form, the CDR3 reads TGTGCCAGCACCTGGGCAGAGGGGGCCTACAATGAGCAGTTCTTC. Translating it yields CASTWAEGAYNEQFF.

This chain links TRBV6-6 with TRBJ1-5; TRBD1 matches 7 bases. CDR3 length: 15 amino acids. Trimming at V came to 7 bases and at J to 3 bases, leaving 9 bases not matched to a gene. Germline V gene sequence: CDR1 MNHNY, CDR2 SVGAGI (reference sequence). CDR3 coding DNA: TGTGCCAGCAACCCCACGGGGACAGTCAATCAGCCCCAGCATTTT. Translated, it gives CASNPTGTVNQPQHF.

This chain uses TRBV7-8 with TRBJ2-2; 10 nucleotides line up with TRBD1. The CDR3 is made up of 14 amino acids. With V trimmed by 1 base and J by 9 bases, 2 bases remained unmatched. The V gene's germline CDR1 is SGHVS and CDR2 FQNEAQ. The CDR3 protein is CASSLGQGARELFF. In DNA, the CDR3 is TGTGCCAGCAGCTTAGGACAGGGGGCAAGGGAGCTGTTTTTT.

This chain joins TRBV7-8 and TRBJ2-7; 15 bases are a match to TRBD2. The CDR3 loop spans 15 amino acids. The germline V gene encodes CDR1 SGHVS and CDR2 FQNEAQ. Trimming removed 5 bases from V and 3 bases from J; junction bases left unmatched: 2. The CDR3: CASSPGLAGGYEQYF. The CDR3 DNA sequence: TGTGCCAGCAGCCCGGGACTAGCGGGAGGCTACGAGCAGTACTTC.

Only a few counts were recorded for this clone. The genes are TRBV29-1 and TRBJ2-5; no reliable D call. Germline V gives CDR1 SQVTM, CDR2 ANQGSEA. This CDR3 contains 12 residues. The V gene lost 4 bases and the J gene lost 1 base, with 7 bases spanning the gap. The CDR3 sequence is CSVAQAQETQYF. The CDR3 bases are TGCAGCGTTGCGCAGGCCCAAGAGACCCAGTACTTC. Full variable domain (rest looked up from reference TRBV29-1 and TRBJ2-5): SAVISQKPSRDICQRGTSLTIQCQVDSQVTMMFWYRQQPGQSLTLIATANQGSEATYESGFVIDKFPISRPNLTFSTLTVSNMSPEDSSIYLCSVAQAQETQYFGPGTRLLVL.

The chain links TRBV19 to TRBJ1-5; the D gene is possibly TRBD1 (5 bases). The CDR3 is 17 residues long. Trimming took off 6 bases at V and 0 bases at J, with 18 bases between the two ends. Germline V CDR1 and CDR2: LNHDA, SQIVND (reference sequence). CDR3 nucleotide sequence: TGTGCCAGTAGATCACAGGTGATTAGGGGTAGCAATCAGCCCCAGCATTTT. It yields the protein CASRSQVIRGSNQPQHF. Full variable domain (rest looked up from reference TRBV19 and TRBJ1-5): DGGITQSPKYLFRKEGQNVTLSCEQNLNHDAMYWYRQDPGQGLRLIYYSQIVNDFQKGDIAEGYSVSREKKESFPLTVTSAQKNPTAFYLCASRSQVIRGSNQPQHFGDGTRLSIL.

The rearrangement links TRBV3-1 (or the pseudogene TRBV3-2) to TRBJ1-3; D is undetermined. Trimming took off 1 base at V and 0 bases at J, with 13 bases between the two ends. CDR1 and CDR2 from the germline V gene are LGHDT and YNNKEL (reference sequence). This CDR3 is built from 17 residues. The DNA of the CDR3 is TGTGCCAGCAGCCAAGTTACAAGGAGGTACTCTGGAAACACCATATATTTT. Residues: CASSQVTRRYSGNTIYF.

V and J are TRBV4-1 and TRBJ2-3; TRBD1 matches at 12 bases. The CDR3 extends over 15 amino acids. V trimming: 5 bases; J trimming: 4 bases; junction bases outside the gene matches: 4. Germline V gene data show CDR1 as MGHRA and CDR2 as YSYEKL. The CDR3 DNA reads TGCGCCAGCAGCATCGGGACAGGGGGCGCAGATACGCAGTATTTT. Translation: CASSIGTGGADTQYF.

The gene calls are TRBV7-7 and TRBJ2-1, with D possibly matching TRBD1 (5 bases). Germline lookup yields CDR1 SSHAT and CDR2 FNYEAQ (reference sequence). Trimming shortened V by 6 bases and J by 5 bases, and 20 bases separated the two germline ends. This CDR3 is 16 amino acids long. This chain's CDR3 is CASSSLLGPPNNEQFF. CDR3 sequence (DNA): TGTGCCAGCAGTTCTTTACTGGGGCCTCCCAACAATGAGCAGTTCTTC.

This chain links TRBV6-2 or TRBV6-3 with TRBJ1-5; D is perhaps TRBD1 (5 bases). Between the trimmed V and J ends, which lost 0 bases and 4 bases, there was a span of 13 bases. Germline CDR1 reads MNHEY; CDR2 reads SVGEGT. This CDR3 contains 16 residues. The CDR3 spells CASSYSGHVGNQPQHF. The CDR3 bases are TGTGCCAGCAGTTACTCGGGGCATGTCGGAAATCAGCCCCAGCATTTT.

The chain employs TRBV7-2 and TRBJ2-1; 12 positions match TRBD2. CDR1 and CDR2 (germline): SGHTA, FQGNSA. The CDR3 consists of 15 residues. The trim removed 5 bases at V and 7 bases at J, leaving 6 bases unmatched. In DNA, the CDR3 is TGTGCCAGCAGCCAACCCGGACTAGCGGGGAATGAGCAGTTCTTC. This sequence encodes CASSQPGLAGNEQFF. The full variable domain, its missing parts supplied by reference TRBV7-2 and TRBJ2-1, is GAGVSQSPSNKVTEKGKDVELRCDPISGHTALYWYRQSLGQGLEFLIYFQGNSAPDKSGLPSDRFSAERTGGSVSTLTIQRTQQEDSAVYLCASSQPGLAGNEQFFGPGTRLTVL.

V and J are TRBV23-1 and TRBJ2-1, with 11 bases lining up with TRBD1. TRBV23-1 is an open reading frame, and its role is uncertain. Trimming at V came to 2 bases and at J to 7 bases, leaving 4 bases not matched to a gene. The CDR3 has 15 amino acids. CDR3 sequence (DNA): TGCGCCAGCAGTCAAAACCGGGACAGGGGGAATGAGCAGTTCTTC. Translated, it gives CASSQNRDRGNEQFF.

The genes are TRBV5-3 and TRBJ2-3, with unresolved D. TRBV5-3 is sorted into the ORF group, with uncertain function. V was shortened by 4 bases and J by 3 bases, with 9 bases between the two germline ends. The CDR3 runs to 13 residues. CDR3 bases: TGTGCCAGAAGCCCGGGTCTAACAGATACGCAGTATTTT. Translation: CARSPGLTDTQYF.

The chain is built from TRBV27 and TRBJ1-2, with D perhaps matching TRBD1 (6 bases). Per germline, CDR1 MNHEY and CDR2 SMNVEV (reference sequence). V was cut by 9 bases and J by 2 bases, with 16 bases left in between. The CDR3 totals 14 residues. CDR3 DNA sequence: TGTGCCAGTGCACACGGGGGGCGAAACTATGGCTACACCTTC. Protein sequence: CASAHGGRNYGYTF.

The V call is TRBV30, the J call TRBJ1-4; D remains unclear. CDR3 size: 14 residues. Trimming took off 0 bases at V and 4 bases at J, with 9 bases between the two ends. Germline CDR1 GTSNPN, CDR2 SVGIG (reference sequence). CDR3 in amino acids: CAWSVQQSNEKLFF. The CDR3 DNA follows: TGTGCCTGGAGTGTACAACAGAGTAATGAAAAACTGTTTTTT.

This clone was counted only a few times. V usage is TRBV10-3 and J usage is TRBJ1-1; unclear D gene. The germline V gene has CDR1 ENHRY and CDR2 SYGVKD. The length of the CDR3 is 14 residues. V was shortened by 0 bases and J by 1 base, with 6 bases between the two germline ends. The CDR3 nucleotides are TGTGCCATCAGTGAGTCGAACACGAACACTGAAGCTTTCTTT. This encodes CAISESNTNTEAFF.

This clone was counted a single time. The genes are TRBV5-5 and TRBJ1-1; D call uncertain. The CDR3 totals 14 residues. Germline lookup yields CDR1 SGHKS and CDR2 YYEKEE (reference sequence). V was cut by 0 bases and J by 3 bases, with 9 bases left in between. The CDR3 loop is CASSLALRDTEAFF. The CDR3 nucleotides are TGTGCCAGCAGCTTGGCTTTGAGGGACACTGAAGCTTTCTTT.

This chain joins TRBV27 and TRBJ1-4, with D uncertain. The length of the CDR3 is 16 residues. In germline, CDR1 is MNHEY, CDR2 SMNVEV (reference sequence). V shed 5 bases and J shed 0 bases, with 13 bases lying between them. Here the CDR3 DNA reads TGTGCCAGCAGTACCCTACCGGCGGCAACTAATGAAAAACTGTTTTTT. It is translated as CASSTLPAATNEKLFF.

The chain employs TRBV5-8 and TRBJ2-3; TRBD2 agrees at 14 bases. In germline, CDR1 is SGHTS, CDR2 YDEGEE. This CDR3 is 19 amino acids long. V shed 5 bases and J 1 base; nucleotides not matched to a gene: 12. DNA of the CDR3: TGTGCCAGCAGGGGTTCCGGGACTAGCGGGGGTCTTCGCACAGATACGCAGTATTTT. It translates to CASRGSGTSGGLRTDTQYF.

This CDR3 is CASSSRPEPSGQPQHF. The CDR3 DNA sequence: TGTGCCAGCAGCTCCCGCCCCGAACCCTCGGGGCAGCCCCAGCATTTT. This rearrangement joins TRBV5-5 to TRBJ1-5; no clear D gene. This CDR3 is built from 16 residues. V lost 3 bases, J lost 7 bases, and 20 bases lay in between. The germline V gene has CDR1 SGHKS and CDR2 YYEKEE (reference sequence).

Points on this clone: The sample carries other DNA sequences with the same CDR3. This chain links TRBV11-3 with TRBJ2-1; 9 bases align to TRBD2. J lost 7 bases, V lost 1 base, and 2 bases had no gene match. The germline gives CDR1 SGHNT, CDR2 YENEEA. The CDR3 consists of 14 residues. CDR3 protein: CASSLASGGNEQFF. CDR3 nucleotides: TGTGCCAGCAGCTTAGCAAGCGGGGGGAATGAGCAGTTCTTC.

The DNA of the CDR3 is TGTGCCAGCTCACCACCCCGGACAGCAAACCGCCAAAAACAGGGGGCAGGGGAGACCCAGTACTTC. Translation gives CASSPPRTANRQKQGAGETQYF. V usage is TRBV18 and J usage is TRBJ2-5; 9 nucleotides agree with TRBD1. The CDR3 is made up of 22 amino acids. The trim removed 0 bases at V and 5 bases at J, leaving 25 bases unmatched. CDR1 and CDR2 from the germline V gene are KGHSH and LQKENI.

V and J are TRBV28 and TRBJ2-7; 8 bases are shared with TRBD2. This CDR3 spans 16 amino acids. Unmatched junction bases numbered 13, after V lost 7 bases and J lost 2 bases. The germline gives CDR1 MDHEN, CDR2 SYDVKM. CDR3 sequence: CASTPLSSGIAYEQYF. For the CDR3, the DNA is TGTGCCAGCACTCCATTGAGTAGCGGGATTGCCTACGAGCAGTACTTC. Complete variable domain (other parts from reference TRBV28 and TRBJ2-7): DVKVTQSSRYLVKRTGEKVFLECVQDMDHENMFWYRQDPGLGLRLIYFSYDVKMKEKGDIPEGYSVSREKKERFSLILESASTNQTSMYLCASTPLSSGIAYEQYFGPGTRLTVT.

This rearrangement joins TRBV5-5 to TRBJ1-5; TRBD1 matches 7 bases. V dropped 4 bases and J dropped 1; count of bases not matched to a gene: 8. From germline, CDR1 is SGHKS and CDR2 YYEKEE (reference sequence). The CDR3 runs 16 residues. The CDR3 region is CASSLTGTLSNQPQHF. CDR3 bases: TGTGCCAGCAGCCTGACAGGGACCCTCAGCAATCAGCCCCAGCATTTT.

V is TRBV12-3 or TRBV12-4 and J is TRBJ1-4; 8 bases agree with TRBD1. With 6 bases clipped from V and 7 bases from J, the junction kept 4 bases outside the gene matches. The CDR3 covers 13 residues. CDR3 coding DNA: TGTGCCAGCAGGCAGGGGGCAGGTGAAAAACTGTTTTTT. Translating gives CASRQGAGEKLFF.